The 25 T cell receptor beta chains below were found in one sample sequenced in a study of shared clonotypes between healthy human individuals. Assay used: immunoSEQ multiplex PCR; TCRdb lists only in-frame clones, some missing. The data contain roughly 2 million clones, roughly 95% of them singletons. The material sequenced was naive CD4+ T cells sorted from blood. This sample's subset: CD45RA+ positively selected. The receptor set was obtained from a man aged 18 to 29 in good health.

The chain recombines TRBV5-4 with TRBJ1-4; D is ambiguous. The CDR3 totals 13 residues. The V gene's germline CDR1 is SGHNT and CDR2 YYREEE (reference sequence). Trimming left V 1 base short and J 3 bases short, with 4 bases between. The CDR3 nucleotides read TGTGCCAGCAGCTTGTATGCTAATGAAAAACTGTTTTTT. It is translated as CASSLYANEKLFF.

V is TRBV10-3 and J is TRBJ1-1, with 7 bases aligning to TRBD1. The CDR3 totals 15 residues. The V gene's germline CDR1 is ENHRY and CDR2 SYGVKD. V dropped 2 bases and J dropped 1; count of bases not matched to a gene: 4. The CDR3 protein is CAISEAGGSNTEAFF. The CDR3 DNA reads TGTGCCATCAGTGAGGCAGGGGGATCGAACACTGAAGCTTTCTTT.

The chain couples TRBV7-2 to TRBJ2-5; the D gene is possibly TRBD2 (6 bases). The ends were cut back, 2 bases at V and 4 bases at J, with 17 bases in the middle. The CDR3 is 16 residues long. Germline V gene data show CDR1 as SGHTA and CDR2 as FQGNSA. DNA of the CDR3: TGTGCCAGCAGCTTACGGACGGGAGTGGATGGAGAGACCCAGTACTTC. Amino acid sequence: CASSLRTGVDGETQYF.

The chain recombines TRBV18 with TRBJ1-1; D possibly corresponds to TRBD1 (6 bases). V was trimmed by 6 bases and J by 8 bases, leaving 16 bases between them. The CDR3 has 13 residues. Germline V gene sequence: CDR1 KGHSH, CDR2 LQKENI. The CDR3 spells CASSPGGGIEAFF. The CDR3, as DNA: TGTGCCAGCTCCCCGGGGGGGGGCATCGAAGCTTTCTTT. Complete variable domain (other parts from reference TRBV18 and TRBJ1-1): NAGVMQNPRHLVRRRGQEARLRCSPMKGHSHVYWYRQLPEEGLKFMVYLQKENIIDESGMPKERFSAEFPKEGPSILRIQQVVRGDSAAYFCASSPGGGIEAFFGQGTRLTVV.

This rearrangement joins TRBV30 to TRBJ1-1; TRBD1 might be the D (6 bases). The CDR3 has 15 residues. Between the trimmed V and J ends, which lost 1 base and 4 bases, there was a span of 16 bases. Germline V gene lookup returns CDR1 GTSNPN and CDR2 SVGIG (reference sequence). CDR3 sequence reads: CAWSDTGAAGTEAFF. CDR3 bases: TGTGCCTGGAGTGATACGGGGGCGGCGGGCACTGAAGCTTTCTTT. The full variable domain, completed using reference TRBV30 and TRBJ1-1, is SQTIHQWPATLVQPVGSPLSLECTVEGTSNPNLYWYRQAAGRGLQLLFYSVGIGQISSEVPQNLSASRPQDRQFILSSKKLLLSDSGFYLCAWSDTGAAGTEAFFGQGTRLTVV.

This CDR3 reads CASSPIGGLSEQYF. In DNA, the CDR3 is TGTGCCAGCTCACCAATCGGGGGCTTGAGCGAGCAGTACTTC. The rearrangement joins TRBV18 to TRBJ2-7; the D call may be TRBD1 or TRBD2 (6 bases each). V gave up 2 bases and J gave up 6 bases, with 14 bases separating them. The CDR3 contains 14 residues. Germline-derived CDR1 and CDR2 are KGHSH and LQKENI.

The chain recombines TRBV30 with TRBJ1-4, with TRBD1 matching 7 bases. Germline CDR1 reads GTSNPN; CDR2 reads SVGIG (reference sequence). J lost 8 bases, V lost 2 bases, and 5 bases had no gene match. This CDR3 region has 13 residues. The CDR3 loop reads CAWSQGGREKLFF. CDR3 in DNA: TGTGCCTGGAGTCAAGGGGGCAGGGAAAAACTGTTTTTT.

The chain combines TRBV2 with TRBJ1-5; D possibly corresponds to TRBD1 (5 bases). The CDR3 loop spans 15 amino acids. The V gene lost 4 bases and the J gene lost 4 bases, with 14 bases spanning the gap. Germline V gene lookup returns CDR1 SNHLY and CDR2 FYNNEI. The CDR3 loop reads CASSGLPGPNQPQHF. DNA of the CDR3: TGTGCCAGCAGTGGACTGCCAGGGCCGAATCAGCCCCAGCATTTT.

The chain links TRBV7-9 to TRBJ1-3; D remains ambiguous. Germline CDR1 SEHNR, CDR2 FQNEAQ (reference sequence). The ends were cut back, 4 bases at V and 0 bases at J, with 19 bases in the middle. The CDR3 runs 18 residues. Here the CDR3 DNA reads TGTGCCAGCAGCTCGAACCGTCCAGTGCAGTTCTCTGGAAACACCATATATTTT. Protein sequence: CASSSNRPVQFSGNTIYF. The variable domain in full, completed from reference TRBV7-9 and TRBJ1-3, reads DTGVSQNPRHKITKRGQNVTFRCDPISEHNRLYWYRQTLGQGPEFLTYFQNEAQLEKSRLLSDRFSAERPKGSFSTLEIQRTEQGDSAMYLCASSSNRPVQFSGNTIYFGEGSWLTVV.

The V and J genes are TRBV11-2 and TRBJ2-3; 7 nucleotides match TRBD2. Germline V CDR1 and CDR2: SGHAT, FQNNGV. This CDR3 has 17 amino acids. With 1 base clipped from V and 1 base from J, the junction kept 8 bases outside the gene matches. CDR3 nucleotide sequence: TGTGCCAGCAGCTTAGTAGGGGCTAGCGGACGCACAGATACGCAGTATTTT. It encodes CASSLVGASGRTDTQYF. The variable domain in full, with the rest retrieved from reference TRBV11-2 and TRBJ2-3, is EAGVAQSPRYKIIEKRQSVAFWCNPISGHATLYWYQQILGQGPKLLIQFQNNGVVDDSQLPKDRFSAERLKGVDSTLKIQPAKLEDSAVYLCASSLVGASGRTDTQYFGPGTRLTVL.

The chain employs TRBV9 and TRBJ2-2, with 10 positions matching TRBD2. This CDR3 spans 16 amino acids. The germline V gene encodes CDR1 SGDLS and CDR2 YYNGEE. Germline trimming cut 3 bases from V and 4 bases from J; bases unmatched to any gene: 6. Written as DNA, the CDR3 is TGTGCCAGCAGCGCTAGCGGGAGCGATTCCACCGGGGAGCTGTTTTTT. Its protein is CASSASGSDSTGELFF.

The genes are TRBV25-1 and TRBJ1-6; D is unclear. The CDR3 totals 12 residues. V lost 8 bases and J lost 12, with 14 bases in between. Germline V gene lookup returns CDR1 MGHDK and CDR2 SYGVNS. As DNA, the CDR3 is TGTGCCAGCCTAATGGGAGAGGGACCCCTCCACTTT. Its protein product is CASLMGEGPLHF.

This clone was seen just once. The chain uses TRBV6-5 and TRBJ1-4; D unclear. The CDR3 runs 13 residues. V lost 0 bases to trimming and J lost 6 bases, with 5 bases between them. Germline CDR1 reads MNHEY; CDR2 reads SVGAGI. CDR3 coding DNA: TGTGCCAGCAGTTACTCTCGATATGAAAAACTGTTTTTT. As protein: CASSYSRYEKLFF.

The chain joins TRBV18 to TRBJ1-1; D gene ambiguous. The germline V gene encodes CDR1 KGHSH and CDR2 LQKENI. Trimming took off 0 bases at V and 8 bases at J, with 7 bases between the two ends. This CDR3 spans 12 amino acids. This chain's CDR3 is CASSPPLGEAFF. In DNA, the CDR3 is TGTGCCAGCTCACCACCGTTGGGGGAAGCTTTCTTT.

For this clone: Other nucleotide sequences in the sample specify the same CDR3. The CDR3, as DNA: TGCGCCAGCAGCTTCCCGACTAGCGGAAGCACAGATACGCAGTATTTT. This codes for CASSFPTSGSTDTQYF. The chain joins TRBV5-1 to TRBJ2-3; 9 bases align to TRBD2. Per the germline V gene, CDR1 is SGHRS and CDR2 is YFSETQ. V lost 2 bases and J lost 0; bases outside the gene matches: 4. CDR3 size: 16 residues. The whole variable domain, filled in from reference TRBV5-1 and TRBJ2-3, reads KAGVTQTPRYLIKTRGQQVTLSCSPISGHRSVSWYQQTPGQGLQFLFEYFSETQRNKGNFPGRFSGRQFSNSRSEMNVSTLELGDSALYLCASSFPTSGSTDTQYFGPGTRLTVL.

The chain has TRBV28 and TRBJ1-2; TRBD1 aligns across 10 bases. This CDR3 region has 16 residues. Per germline, CDR1 MDHEN and CDR2 SYDVKM. Trimming removed 5 bases from V and 8 bases from J; junction bases left unmatched: 14. The CDR3 reads CASSAGQGSRSRGYTF. Written as DNA, the CDR3 is TGTGCCAGCAGTGCGGGACAGGGGTCGCGGAGCAGGGGCTACACCTTC.

The rearrangement links TRBV10-3 to TRBJ2-1, with TRBD2 identical over 9 bases. With V trimmed by 10 bases and J by 7 bases, 8 bases remained unmatched. The CDR3 has 13 amino acids. Germline V CDR1 and CDR2: ENHRY, SYGVKD. CDR3 sequence (DNA): TGTGCCAGATCTAGCGGGATGGGGAATGAGCAGTTCTTC. Translating it yields CARSSGMGNEQFF.

This rearrangement joins TRBV10-3 to TRBJ2-5; D unresolved. Trimming left V 10 bases short and J 4 bases short, with 13 bases between. This CDR3 spans 12 amino acids. Germline loops: CDR1 ENHRY, CDR2 SYGVKD. The CDR3 DNA reads as TGTGCCACCCTCGGTGGGCGAGAGACCCAGTACTTC. This codes for CATLGGRETQYF.

This chain uses TRBV5-4 with TRBJ1-2; 9 positions match TRBD1. This CDR3 has 17 residues. V lost 4 bases to trimming and J lost 0 bases; unmatched junction nucleotides: 10. CDR1 and CDR2 from the germline V gene are SGHNT and YYREEE (reference sequence). The CDR3, as DNA: TGTGCCAGCAGCAAAGGGACAGGGTACCCTTCTAACTATGGCTACACCTTC. Its translation is CASSKGTGYPSNYGYTF.

The CDR3 coding sequence is TGTGCCTGGAGTGAAGCAGCGAACACCGGGGAGCTGTTTTTT. Translation gives CAWSEAANTGELFF. The V call is TRBV30, the J call TRBJ2-2; D is ambiguous. The CDR3 consists of 14 residues. CDR1 GTSNPN and CDR2 SVGIG come from the germline V gene (reference sequence). Trimming pared 1 base from V and 0 bases from J, leaving 6 bases between.

The chain is built from TRBV18 and TRBJ2-6, with TRBD2 matching 9 bases. Per the germline V gene, CDR1 is KGHSH and CDR2 is LQKENI. Unmatched junction bases numbered 6, after V lost 6 bases and J lost 0 bases. The CDR3 spans 17 residues. The CDR3 bases are TGTGCCAGCTCCCCTCAGCGGGAGGCCTCTGGGGCCAACGTCCTGACTTTC. Amino acid sequence: CASSPQREASGANVLTF.

The rearrangement links TRBV30 to TRBJ1-6, with D uncertain. V was trimmed by 3 bases and J by 9 bases, leaving 12 bases between them. The length of the CDR3 is 13 residues. Germline V gene lookup returns CDR1 GTSNPN and CDR2 SVGIG (reference sequence). CDR3 sequence: CAWRDVNSSPLHF. Written as DNA, the CDR3 is TGTGCCTGGAGGGACGTTAACAGTTCACCCCTCCACTTT.

The genes are TRBV29-1 and TRBJ1-2; D possibly corresponds to TRBD1 (5 bases). Germline lookup yields CDR1 SQVTM and CDR2 ANQGSEA. V lost 4 bases and J 8 bases, leaving 11 bases between the germline ends. This CDR3 is 11 amino acids long. CDR3 region: CSVGMGGGYTF. The CDR3 DNA follows: TGCAGCGTTGGTATGGGGGGAGGCTACACCTTC.

There are many counts of this clone. The chain joins TRBV4-1 to TRBJ1-2, with a weak D call TRBD1 (5 bases). V gave up 0 bases and J gave up 3 bases, with 14 bases separating them. Per germline, CDR1 MGHRA and CDR2 YSYEKL. CDR3 length equals 16 residues. The CDR3 DNA reads as TGCGCCAGCAGCCAAGATAGATTAGGGGAGGACTATGGCTACACCTTC. Its protein is CASSQDRLGEDYGYTF.

The genes are TRBV10-2 and TRBJ2-1, with 7 nucleotides matching TRBD2. The V segment lost 0 bases and the J segment 10 bases; nucleotides outside the gene matches: 0. The CDR3 extends over 12 amino acids. Germline V CDR1 and CDR2: WSHSY, SAAADI. The DNA for the CDR3 is TGCGCCAGCAGTGAGTCGCGGGGGGAGCAGTTCTTC. It translates to CASSESRGEQFF.